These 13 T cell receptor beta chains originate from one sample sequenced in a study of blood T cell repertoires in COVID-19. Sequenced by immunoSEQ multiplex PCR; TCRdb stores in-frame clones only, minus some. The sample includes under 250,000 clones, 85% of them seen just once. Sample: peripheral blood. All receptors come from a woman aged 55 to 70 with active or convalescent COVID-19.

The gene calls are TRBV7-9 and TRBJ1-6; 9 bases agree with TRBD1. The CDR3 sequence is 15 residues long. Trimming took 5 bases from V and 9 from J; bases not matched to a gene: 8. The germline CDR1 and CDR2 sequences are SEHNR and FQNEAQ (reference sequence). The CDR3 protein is CASSEPTGGISPLHF. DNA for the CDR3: TGTGCCAGCAGCGAACCGACAGGGGGAATTTCACCCCTCCACTTT.

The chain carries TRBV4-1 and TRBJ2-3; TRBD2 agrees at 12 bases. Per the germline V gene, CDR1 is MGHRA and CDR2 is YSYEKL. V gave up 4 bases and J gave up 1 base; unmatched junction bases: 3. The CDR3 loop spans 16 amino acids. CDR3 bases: TGCGCCAGCAGCCTCCTAGCGGGAGGGCGCACAGATACGCAGTATTTT. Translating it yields CASSLLAGGRTDTQYF.

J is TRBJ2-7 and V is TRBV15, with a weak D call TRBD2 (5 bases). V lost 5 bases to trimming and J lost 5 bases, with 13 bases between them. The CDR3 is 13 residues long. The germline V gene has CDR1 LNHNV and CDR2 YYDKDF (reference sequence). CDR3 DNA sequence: TGTGCCACCAGCCAGAGGGCGGCAAACGAGCAGTACTTC. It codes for CATSQRAANEQYF. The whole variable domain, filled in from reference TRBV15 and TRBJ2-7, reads DAMVIQNPRYQVTQFGKPVTLSCSQTLNHNVMYWYQQKSSQAPKLLFHYYDKDFNNEADTPDNFQSRRPNTSFCFLDIRSPGLGDTAMYLCATSQRAANEQYFGPGTRLTVT.

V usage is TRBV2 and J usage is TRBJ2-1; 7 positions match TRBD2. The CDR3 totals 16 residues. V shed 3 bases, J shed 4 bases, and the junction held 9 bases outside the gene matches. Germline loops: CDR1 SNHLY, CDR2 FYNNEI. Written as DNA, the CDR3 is TGTGCCAGCAGTGAGAGCCGGCTAGCGGTATACAATGAGCAGTTCTTC. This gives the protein CASSESRLAVYNEQFF.

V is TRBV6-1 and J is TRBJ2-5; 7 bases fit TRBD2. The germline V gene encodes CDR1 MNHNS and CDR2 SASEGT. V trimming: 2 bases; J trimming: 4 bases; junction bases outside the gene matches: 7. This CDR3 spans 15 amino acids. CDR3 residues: CASSEPGLEGETQYF. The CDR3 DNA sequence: TGTGCCAGCAGTGAACCAGGACTAGAGGGAGAGACCCAGTACTTC.

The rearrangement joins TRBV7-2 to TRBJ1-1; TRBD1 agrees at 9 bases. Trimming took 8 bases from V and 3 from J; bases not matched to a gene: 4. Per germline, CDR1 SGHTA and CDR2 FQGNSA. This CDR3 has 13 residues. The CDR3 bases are TGTGCCAGCTACAGGGGGCAATACACTGAAGCTTTCTTT. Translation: CASYRGQYTEAFF.

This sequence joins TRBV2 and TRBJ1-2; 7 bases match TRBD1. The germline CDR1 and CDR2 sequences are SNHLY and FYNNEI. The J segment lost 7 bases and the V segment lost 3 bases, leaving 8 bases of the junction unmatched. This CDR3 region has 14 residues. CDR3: CASSEGQRVGGYTF. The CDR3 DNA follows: TGTGCCAGCAGTGAGGGACAGCGCGTCGGTGGCTACACCTTC.

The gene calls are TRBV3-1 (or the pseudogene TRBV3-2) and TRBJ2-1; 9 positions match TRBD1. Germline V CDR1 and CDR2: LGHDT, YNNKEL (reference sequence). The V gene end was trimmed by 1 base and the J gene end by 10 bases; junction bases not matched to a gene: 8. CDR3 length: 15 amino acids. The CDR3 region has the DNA TGTGCCAGCAGCCAAGGTGGACAGGGGCAAACCGAGCAGTTCTTC. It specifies CASSQGGQGQTEQFF.

CDR3 region: CASQIGANTGELFF. The CDR3 DNA sequence: TGTGCCAGCCAAATCGGGGCGAACACCGGGGAGCTGTTTTTT. The chain uses TRBV7-2 and TRBJ2-2; possibly TRBD2 for D (5 bases). V lost 8 bases and J 0 bases, leaving 10 bases between the germline ends. Germline V gene data show CDR1 as SGHTA and CDR2 as FQGNSA. The CDR3 consists of 14 residues.

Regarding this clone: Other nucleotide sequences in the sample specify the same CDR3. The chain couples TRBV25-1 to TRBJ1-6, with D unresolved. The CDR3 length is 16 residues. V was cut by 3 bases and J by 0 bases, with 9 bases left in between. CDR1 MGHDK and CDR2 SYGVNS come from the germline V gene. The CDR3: CASSDPGSSYNSPLHF. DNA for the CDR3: TGTGCCAGCAGTGACCCGGGATCCTCCTATAATTCACCCCTCCACTTT.

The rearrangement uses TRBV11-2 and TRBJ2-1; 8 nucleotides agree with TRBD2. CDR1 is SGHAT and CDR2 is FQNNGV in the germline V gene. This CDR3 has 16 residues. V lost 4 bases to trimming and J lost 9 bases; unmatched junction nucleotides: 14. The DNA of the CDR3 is TGTGCCAGCAGCTCCTGGGGTAGCGGGACCCGCGGTGAGCAGTTCTTC. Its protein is CASSSWGSGTRGEQFF.

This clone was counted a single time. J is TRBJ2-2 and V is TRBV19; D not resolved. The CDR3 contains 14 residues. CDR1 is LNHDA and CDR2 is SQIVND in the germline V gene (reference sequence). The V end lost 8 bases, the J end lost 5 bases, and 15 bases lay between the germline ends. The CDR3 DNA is TGTGCCAGTTCCCAGACCCAGGCGACCGGGGAGCTGTTTTTT. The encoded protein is CASSQTQATGELFF.

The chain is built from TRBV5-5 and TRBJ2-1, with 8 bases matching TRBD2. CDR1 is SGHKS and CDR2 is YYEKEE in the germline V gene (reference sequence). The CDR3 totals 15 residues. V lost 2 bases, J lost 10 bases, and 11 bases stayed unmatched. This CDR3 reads CASSLSEAGVREQFF. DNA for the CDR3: TGTGCCAGCAGCTTATCGGAAGCGGGAGTCCGCGAGCAGTTCTTC.